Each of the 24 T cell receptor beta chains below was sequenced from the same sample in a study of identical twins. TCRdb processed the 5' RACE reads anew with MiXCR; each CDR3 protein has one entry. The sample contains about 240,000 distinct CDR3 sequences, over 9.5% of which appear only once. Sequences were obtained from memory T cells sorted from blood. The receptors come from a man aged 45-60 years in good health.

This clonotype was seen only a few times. The CDR3 loop reads CASSLYNSGANVLTF. For the CDR3, the DNA is TGTGCCAGCAGTTTATACAACTCTGGGGCCAACGTCCTGACTTTC. The rearrangement joins TRBV28 to TRBJ2-6; D uncertain. This CDR3 region has 15 residues. The ends were cut back, 1 base at V and 0 bases at J, with 4 bases in the middle. Germline CDR1 is MDHEN and CDR2 is SYDVKM.

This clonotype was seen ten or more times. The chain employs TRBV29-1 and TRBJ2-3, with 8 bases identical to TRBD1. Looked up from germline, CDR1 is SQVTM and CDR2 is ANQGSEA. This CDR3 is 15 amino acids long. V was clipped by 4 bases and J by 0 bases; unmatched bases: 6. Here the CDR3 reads CSVARGQASTDTQYF. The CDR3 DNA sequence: TGCAGCGTTGCCCGGGGACAGGCTAGCACAGATACGCAGTATTTT.

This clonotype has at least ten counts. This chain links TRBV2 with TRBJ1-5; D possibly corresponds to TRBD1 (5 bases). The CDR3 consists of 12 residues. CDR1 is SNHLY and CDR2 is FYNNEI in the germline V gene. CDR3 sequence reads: CAGGGLGEPQHF. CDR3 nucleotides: TGTGCGGGGGGAGGGCTCGGGGAGCCCCAGCATTTT.

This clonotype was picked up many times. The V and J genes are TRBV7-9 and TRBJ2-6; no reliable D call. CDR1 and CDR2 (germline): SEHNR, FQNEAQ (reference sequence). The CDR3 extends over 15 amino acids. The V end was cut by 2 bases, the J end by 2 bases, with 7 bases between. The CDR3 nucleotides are TGTGCCAGCAGCTTATTCGGTGCTGGGGCCAACGTCCTGACTTTC. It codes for CASSLFGAGANVLTF. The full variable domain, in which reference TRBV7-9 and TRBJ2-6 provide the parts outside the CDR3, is DTGVSQNPRHKITKRGQNVTFRCDPISEHNRLYWYRQTLGQGPEFLTYFQNEAQLEKSRLLSDRFSAERPKGSFSTLEIQRTEQGDSAMYLCASSLFGAGANVLTFGAGSRLTVL.

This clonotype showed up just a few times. DNA of the CDR3: TGTGCCAGCAGCAGATCGGGGGGCGGACTAGCGGATCGCTACGAGCAGTACTTC. It specifies CASSRSGGGLADRYEQYF. The chain carries TRBV11-2 and TRBJ2-7, with 10 bases lining up with TRBD2. Germline CDR1 SGHAT, CDR2 FQNNGV. The CDR3 runs 18 residues. The J segment lost 3 bases and the V segment lost 5 bases, leaving 16 bases of the junction unmatched.

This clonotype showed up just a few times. The DNA for the CDR3 is TGTGCCAGCAGCCCGTTTCGGGGGACTAGCGGTACCTACGAGCAGTACTTC. This translates into CASSPFRGTSGTYEQYF. The chain combines TRBV7-9 with TRBJ2-7; 11 bases agree with TRBD2. The length of the CDR3 is 17 residues. Trimming removed 5 bases from V and 2 bases from J; junction bases left unmatched: 11. CDR1 SEHNR and CDR2 FQNEAQ come from the germline V gene (reference sequence).

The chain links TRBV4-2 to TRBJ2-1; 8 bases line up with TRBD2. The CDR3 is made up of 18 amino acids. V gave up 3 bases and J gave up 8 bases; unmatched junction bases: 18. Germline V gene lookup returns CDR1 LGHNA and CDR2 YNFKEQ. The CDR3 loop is CASSHRPPREREWYEQFF. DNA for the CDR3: TGTGCCAGCAGCCACAGACCCCCCCGGGAGCGGGAGTGGTATGAGCAGTTCTTC.

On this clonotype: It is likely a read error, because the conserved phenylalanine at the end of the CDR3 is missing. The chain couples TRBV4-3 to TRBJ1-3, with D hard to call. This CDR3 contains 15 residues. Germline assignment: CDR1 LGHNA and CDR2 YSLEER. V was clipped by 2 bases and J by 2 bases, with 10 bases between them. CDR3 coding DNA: TGCGCCAGCAGCCAAAGAGTAGGGCCTGGAAACACCATATATCTT. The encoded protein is CASSQRVGPGNTIYL.

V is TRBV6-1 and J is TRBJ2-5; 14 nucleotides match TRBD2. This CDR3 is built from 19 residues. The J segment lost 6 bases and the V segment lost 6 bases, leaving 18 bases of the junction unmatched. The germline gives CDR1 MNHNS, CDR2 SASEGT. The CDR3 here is CASSAPGLAGEMVKKTQYF. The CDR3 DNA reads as TGTGCCAGCAGCGCCCCGGGACTAGCGGGAGAGATGGTGAAGAAGACCCAGTACTTC.

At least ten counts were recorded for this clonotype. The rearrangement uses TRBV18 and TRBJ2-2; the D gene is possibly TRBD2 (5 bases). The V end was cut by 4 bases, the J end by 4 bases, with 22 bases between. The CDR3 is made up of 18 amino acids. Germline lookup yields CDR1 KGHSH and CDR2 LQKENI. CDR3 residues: CASSRGGRVRAGTGELFF. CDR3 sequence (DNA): TGTGCCAGCTCACGAGGCGGCCGAGTTCGGGCGGGCACCGGGGAGCTGTTTTTT. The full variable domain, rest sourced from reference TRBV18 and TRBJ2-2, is NAGVMQNPRHLVRRRGQEARLRCSPMKGHSHVYWYRQLPEEGLKFMVYLQKENIIDESGMPKERFSAEFPKEGPSILRIQQVVRGDSAAYFCASSRGGRVRAGTGELFFGEGSRLTVL.

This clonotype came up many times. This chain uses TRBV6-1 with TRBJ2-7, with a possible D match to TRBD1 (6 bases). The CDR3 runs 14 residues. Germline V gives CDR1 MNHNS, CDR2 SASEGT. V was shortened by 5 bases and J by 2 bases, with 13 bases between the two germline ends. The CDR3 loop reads CASSRTGMAYEQYF. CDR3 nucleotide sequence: TGTGCCAGCAGTCGAACAGGGATGGCCTACGAGCAGTACTTC.

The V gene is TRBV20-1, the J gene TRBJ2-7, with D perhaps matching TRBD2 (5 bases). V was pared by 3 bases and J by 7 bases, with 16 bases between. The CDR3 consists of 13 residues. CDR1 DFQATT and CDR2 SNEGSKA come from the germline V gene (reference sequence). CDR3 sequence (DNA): TGCAGTGCTAGTTGGTCTAGGCCGGGGGAGCAGTACTTC. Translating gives CSASWSRPGEQYF.

The CDR3 region is CASKGTGLVLTF. The CDR3 region has the DNA TGTGCCAGCAAAGGGACAGGGCTGGTCCTGACTTTC. The V call is TRBV6-2 or TRBV6-3, the J call TRBJ2-6, with 9 bases identical to TRBD1. Per the germline V gene, CDR1 is MNHEY and CDR2 is SVGEGT. The CDR3 is 12 amino acids. The V segment lost 7 bases and the J segment 13 bases; nucleotides outside the gene matches: 5.

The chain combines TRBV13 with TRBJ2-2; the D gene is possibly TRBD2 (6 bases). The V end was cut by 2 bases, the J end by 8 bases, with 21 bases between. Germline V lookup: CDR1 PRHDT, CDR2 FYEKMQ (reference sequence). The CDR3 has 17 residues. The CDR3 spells CASSLLRVGGVQGELFF. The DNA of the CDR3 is TGTGCCAGCAGCTTACTCCGGGTCGGCGGGGTCCAAGGGGAGCTGTTTTTT.

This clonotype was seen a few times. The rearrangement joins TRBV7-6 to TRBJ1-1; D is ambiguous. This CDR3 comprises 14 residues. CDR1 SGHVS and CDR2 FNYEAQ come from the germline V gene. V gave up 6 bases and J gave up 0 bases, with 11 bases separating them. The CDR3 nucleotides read TGTGCCAGCAGTCACCGCGGGATGAACACTGAAGCTTTCTTT. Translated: CASSHRGMNTEAFF.

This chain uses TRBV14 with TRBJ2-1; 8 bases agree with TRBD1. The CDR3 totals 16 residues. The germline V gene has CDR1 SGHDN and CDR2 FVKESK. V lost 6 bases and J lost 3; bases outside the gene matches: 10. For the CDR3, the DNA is TGTGCCAGCAGTCTACCGGGACAGGCCCTCTACAATGAGCAGTTCTTC. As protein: CASSLPGQALYNEQFF.

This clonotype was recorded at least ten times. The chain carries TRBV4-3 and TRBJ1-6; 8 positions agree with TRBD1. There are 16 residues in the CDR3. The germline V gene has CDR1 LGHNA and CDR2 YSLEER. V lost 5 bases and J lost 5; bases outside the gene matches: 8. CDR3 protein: CASSTSGTGNNSPLHF. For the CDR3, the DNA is TGCGCCAGCAGCACTTCCGGGACAGGCAATAATTCACCCCTCCACTTT.

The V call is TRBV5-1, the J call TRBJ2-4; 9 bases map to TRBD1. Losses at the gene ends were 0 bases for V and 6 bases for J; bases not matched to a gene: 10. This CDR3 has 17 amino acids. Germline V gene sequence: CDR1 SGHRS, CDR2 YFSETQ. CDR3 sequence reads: CASSLERTGVWGNIQYF. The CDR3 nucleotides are TGCGCCAGCAGCTTGGAACGGACAGGGGTATGGGGAAACATTCAGTACTTC.

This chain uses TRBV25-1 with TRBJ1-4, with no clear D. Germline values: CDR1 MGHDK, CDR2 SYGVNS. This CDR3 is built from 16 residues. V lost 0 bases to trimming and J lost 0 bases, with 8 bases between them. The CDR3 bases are TGTGCCAGCAGTGAATATGCAGGAGCAACTAATGAAAAACTGTTTTTT. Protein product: CASSEYAGATNEKLFF.

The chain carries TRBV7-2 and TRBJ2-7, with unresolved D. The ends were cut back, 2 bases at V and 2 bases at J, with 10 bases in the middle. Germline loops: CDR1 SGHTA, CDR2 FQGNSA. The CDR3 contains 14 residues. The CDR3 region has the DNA TGTGCCAGCAGCTTATCAGGCTGGCCCTACGAGCAGTACTTC. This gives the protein CASSLSGWPYEQYF.

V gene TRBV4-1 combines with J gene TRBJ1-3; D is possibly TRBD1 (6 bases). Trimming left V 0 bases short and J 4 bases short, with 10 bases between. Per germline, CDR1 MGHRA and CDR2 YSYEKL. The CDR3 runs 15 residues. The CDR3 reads CASSQDRGTGNTIYF. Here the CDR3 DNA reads TGCGCCAGCAGCCAAGACAGGGGAACGGGAAACACCATATATTTT.

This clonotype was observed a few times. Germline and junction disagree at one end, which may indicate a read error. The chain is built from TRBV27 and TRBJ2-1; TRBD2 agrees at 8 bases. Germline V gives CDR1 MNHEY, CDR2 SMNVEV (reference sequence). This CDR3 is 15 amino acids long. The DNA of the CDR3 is TGTCCCAGCAGTCACGGGACTAGACCAATCAATGAGCAGTTCTTC. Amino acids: CPSSHGTRPINEQFF.

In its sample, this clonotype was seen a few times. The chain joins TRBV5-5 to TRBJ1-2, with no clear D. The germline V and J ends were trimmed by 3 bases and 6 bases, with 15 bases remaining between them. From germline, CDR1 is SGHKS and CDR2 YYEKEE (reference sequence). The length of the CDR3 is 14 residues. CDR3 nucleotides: TGTGCCAGCAGCTGGGCCACGGTGACCGATGGCTACACCTTC. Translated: CASSWATVTDGYTF. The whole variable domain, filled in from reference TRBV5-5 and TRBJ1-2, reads DAGVTQSPTHLIKTRGQQVTLRCSPISGHKSVSWYQQVLGQGPQFIFQYYEKEERGRGNFPDRFSARQFPNYSSELNVNALLLGDSALYLCASSWATVTDGYTFGSGTRLTVV.

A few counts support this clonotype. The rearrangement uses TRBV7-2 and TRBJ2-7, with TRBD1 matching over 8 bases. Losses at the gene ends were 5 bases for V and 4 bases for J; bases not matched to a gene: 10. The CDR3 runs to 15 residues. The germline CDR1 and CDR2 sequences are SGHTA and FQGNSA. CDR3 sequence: CASSPDRDRLYEQYF. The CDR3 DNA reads TGTGCCAGCAGCCCAGACCGGGACAGGCTTTACGAGCAGTACTTC. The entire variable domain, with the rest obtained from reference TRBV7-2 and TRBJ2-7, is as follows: GAGVSQSPSNKVTEKGKDVELRCDPISGHTALYWYRQSLGQGLEFLIYFQGNSAPDKSGLPSDRFSAERTGGSVSTLTIQRTQQEDSAVYLCASSPDRDRLYEQYFGPGTRLTVT.